The source of this T cell receptor (beta chain) is a study of blood T cell repertoires in COVID-19. The overall study: The origin of the acute and convalescent COVID-19 samples was the United States, Italy and Spain. PBMCs, B-cell-depleted T cells, or T cells were the source of the cDNA or gDNA that made up the material.

V was pared by 7 bases and J by 4 bases, with 8 bases of the junction left unmatched. Germline assignment: CDR1 SQVTM and CDR2 ANQGSEA. The CDR3 is made up of 13 amino acids. Original data processing: Amplification of reference gene primers was used by the study to estimate nucleated cell counts. Repertoires were generated with immunoSEQ multiplex PCR, while TCRdb's copy carries only in-frame clones and drops some. V and J calls and clone size are given by that table; D and trimming were obtained from the DNA. This table holds approximately 260,000 clones, around 89% found once. Sequencing used peripheral blood. The gene calls are TRBV29-1 and TRBJ2-5, with 8 bases fitting TRBD2. The sequence derives from a woman between 55 and 75 years old with COVID-19, enrolled during active disease. CDR3 sequence (DNA): TGCAGCGAGACTATCGGGGGGGGAGAGACCCAGTACTTC. Protein: CSETIGGGETQYF.